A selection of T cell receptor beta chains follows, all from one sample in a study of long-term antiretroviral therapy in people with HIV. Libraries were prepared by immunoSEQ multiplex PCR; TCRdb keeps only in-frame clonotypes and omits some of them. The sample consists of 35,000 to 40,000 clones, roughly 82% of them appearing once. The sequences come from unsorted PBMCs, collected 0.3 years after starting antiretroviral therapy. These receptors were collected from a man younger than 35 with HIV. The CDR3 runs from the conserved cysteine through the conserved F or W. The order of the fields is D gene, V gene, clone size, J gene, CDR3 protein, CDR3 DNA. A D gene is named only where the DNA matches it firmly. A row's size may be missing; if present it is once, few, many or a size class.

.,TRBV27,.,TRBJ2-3,CASSYGTTNTDTQYF,TGTGCCAGCAGTTACGGGACAACTAACACAGATACGCAGTATTTT
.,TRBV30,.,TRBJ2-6,CASGGGKSGANVLTF,TGTGCCTCAGGAGGAGGGAAATCTGGGGCCAACGTCCTGACTTTC
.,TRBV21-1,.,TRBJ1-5,CASSTGGGTVDQPQHF,TGTGCCAGCAGCACGGGAGGGGGGACCGTTGATCAGCCCCAGCATTTT
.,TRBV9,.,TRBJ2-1,CASTGGIYNEQFF,TGTGCCAGCACTGGGGGCATCTACAATGAGCAGTTCTTC
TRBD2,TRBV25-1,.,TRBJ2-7,CASSESSGGNEQYF,TGTGCCAGCAGTGAGTCTAGCGGGGGGAACGAGCAGTACTTC
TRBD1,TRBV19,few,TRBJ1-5,CASKEQGRNSNQPQHF,TGTGCCAGTAAAGAACAGGGGCGAAATAGCAATCAGCCCCAGCATTTT
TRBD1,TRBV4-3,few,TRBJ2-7,CASGTGAREQYF,TGCGCCAGCGGGACAGGGGCTCGGGAGCAGTACTTC
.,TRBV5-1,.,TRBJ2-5,CASSPRPGETQYF,TGCGCCAGCAGCCCTCGTCCAGGAGAGACCCAGTACTTC
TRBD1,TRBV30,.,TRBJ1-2,CAWNDRESYGYTF,TGTGCCTGGAATGACAGGGAGAGCTATGGCTACACCTTC
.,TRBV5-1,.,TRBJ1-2,CASSLDGKGYTF,TGCGCCAGCAGCTTGGACGGGAAGGGCTACACCTTC
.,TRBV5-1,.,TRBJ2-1,CASSSGYNEQFF,TGCGCCAGCAGTTCAGGATACAATGAGCAGTTCTTC
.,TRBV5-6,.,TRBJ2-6,CASSPGLLSGANVLTF,TGTGCCAGCAGCCCGGGACTTCTTTCTGGGGCCAACGTCCTGACTTTC
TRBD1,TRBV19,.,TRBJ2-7,CASSNSPGQGTYEQYF,TGTGCCAGTAGTAACTCCCCGGGACAGGGGACCTACGAGCAGTACTTC
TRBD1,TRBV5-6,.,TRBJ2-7,CASSLPPGQTSSYEQYF,TGTGCCAGCAGCTTGCCGCCGGGACAGACCTCATCCTACGAGCAGTACTTC
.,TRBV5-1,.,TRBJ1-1,CASSLSANTEAFF,TGCGCCAGCAGCTTGTCAGCGAACACTGAAGCTTTCTTT
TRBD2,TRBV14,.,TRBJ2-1,CASSQAGLAANEQFF,TGTGCCAGCAGCCAGGCGGGACTAGCGGCTAATGAGCAGTTCTTC
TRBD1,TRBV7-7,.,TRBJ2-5,CASSRIGTRQGIQETQYF,TGTGCTAGCAGCCGAATAGGAACGCGACAGGGTATCCAAGAGACCCAGTACTTC